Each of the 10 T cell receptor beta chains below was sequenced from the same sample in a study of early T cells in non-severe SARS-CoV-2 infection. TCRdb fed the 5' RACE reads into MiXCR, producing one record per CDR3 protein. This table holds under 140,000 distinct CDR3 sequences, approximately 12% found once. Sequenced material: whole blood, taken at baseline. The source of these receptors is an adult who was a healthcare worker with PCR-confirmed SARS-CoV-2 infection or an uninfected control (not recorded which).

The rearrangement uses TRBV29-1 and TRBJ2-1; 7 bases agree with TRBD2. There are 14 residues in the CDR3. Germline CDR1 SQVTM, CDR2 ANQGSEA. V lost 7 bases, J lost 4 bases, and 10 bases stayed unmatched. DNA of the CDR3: TGCAGCGCAGCTCCGGCTAGCGGATACAATGAGCAGTTCTTC. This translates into CSAAPASGYNEQFF.

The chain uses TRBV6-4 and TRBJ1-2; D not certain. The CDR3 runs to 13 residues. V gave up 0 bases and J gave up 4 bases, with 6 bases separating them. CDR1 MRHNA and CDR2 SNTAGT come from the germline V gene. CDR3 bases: TGTGCCAGCAGTGACTCGCGGGGCTATGGCTACACCTTC. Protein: CASSDSRGYGYTF.

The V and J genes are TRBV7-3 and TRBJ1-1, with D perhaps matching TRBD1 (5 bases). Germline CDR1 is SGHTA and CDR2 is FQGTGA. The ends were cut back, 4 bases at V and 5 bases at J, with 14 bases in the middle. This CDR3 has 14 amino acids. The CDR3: CASSSQGGQTEAFF. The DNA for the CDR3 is TGTGCCAGCAGCTCCCAGGGAGGTCAGACTGAAGCTTTCTTT.

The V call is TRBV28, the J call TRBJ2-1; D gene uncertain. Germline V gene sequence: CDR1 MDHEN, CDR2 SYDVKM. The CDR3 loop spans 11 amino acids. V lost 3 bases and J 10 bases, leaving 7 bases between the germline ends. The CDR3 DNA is TGTGCCAGCAGTTTCACGGCAGAGCAGTTCTTC. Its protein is CASSFTAEQFF.

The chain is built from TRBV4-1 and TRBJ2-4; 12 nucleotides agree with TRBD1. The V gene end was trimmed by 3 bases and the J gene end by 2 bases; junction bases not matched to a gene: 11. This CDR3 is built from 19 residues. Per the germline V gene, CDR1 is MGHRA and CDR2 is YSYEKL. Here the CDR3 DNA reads TGCGCCAGCAGCCATACCGGGACAGGGGGCTTAGTGACCAAAAACATTCAGTACTTC. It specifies CASSHTGTGGLVTKNIQYF.

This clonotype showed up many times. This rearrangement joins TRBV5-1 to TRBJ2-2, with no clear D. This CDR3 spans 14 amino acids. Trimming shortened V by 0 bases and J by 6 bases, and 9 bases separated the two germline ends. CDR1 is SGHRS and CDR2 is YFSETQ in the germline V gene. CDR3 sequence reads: CASSLASLPGELFF. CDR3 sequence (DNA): TGCGCCAGCAGCTTGGCGTCGCTTCCCGGGGAGCTGTTTTTT.

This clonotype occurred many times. CDR3 residues: CASRLQGANYGYTF. In DNA, the CDR3 is TGTGCCAGCAGGCTACAGGGTGCCAACTATGGCTACACCTTC. The rearrangement links TRBV28 to TRBJ1-2; D perhaps matches TRBD1 (6 bases). Looked up from germline, CDR1 is MDHEN and CDR2 is SYDVKM. The CDR3 runs 14 residues. The ends were cut back, 6 bases at V and 2 bases at J, with 13 bases in the middle.

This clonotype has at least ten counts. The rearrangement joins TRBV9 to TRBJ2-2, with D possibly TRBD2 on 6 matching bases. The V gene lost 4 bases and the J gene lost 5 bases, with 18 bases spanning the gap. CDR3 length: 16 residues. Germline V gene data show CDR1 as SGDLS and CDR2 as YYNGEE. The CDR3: CASSTLASARTGELFF. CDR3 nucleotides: TGTGCCAGCAGCACACTGGCTAGCGCAAGGACCGGGGAGCTGTTTTTT.

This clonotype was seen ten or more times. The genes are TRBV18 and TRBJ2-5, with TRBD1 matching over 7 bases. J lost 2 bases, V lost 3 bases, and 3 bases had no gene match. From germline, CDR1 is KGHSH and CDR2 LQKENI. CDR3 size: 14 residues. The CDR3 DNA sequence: TGTGCCAGCTCACCGGGACAGATACAAGAGACCCAGTACTTC. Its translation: CASSPGQIQETQYF.

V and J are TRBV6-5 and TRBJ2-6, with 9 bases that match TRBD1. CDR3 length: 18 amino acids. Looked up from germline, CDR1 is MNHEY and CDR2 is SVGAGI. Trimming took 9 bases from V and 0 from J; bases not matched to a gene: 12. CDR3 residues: CASVRYRGPLSGANVLTF. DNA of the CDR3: TGTGCCAGTGTAAGATACAGGGGGCCTCTCTCTGGGGCCAACGTCCTGACTTTC.